Below, 20 T cell receptor beta chains from the same sample are listed, as sequenced in a study of blood T cell repertoires in COVID-19. Sequenced by immunoSEQ multiplex PCR; TCRdb stores in-frame clones only, minus some. The sample consists of 150,000 to 200,000 clones, 82% of them appearing once. Material: peripheral blood. These receptors were taken from a woman aged 40-49 years with COVID-19, enrolled during active disease.

The V and J genes are TRBV6-5 and TRBJ2-3; 10 nucleotides agree with TRBD2. V trimming: 9 bases; J trimming: 3 bases; junction bases outside the gene matches: 9. The germline gives CDR1 MNHEY, CDR2 SVGAGI. The CDR3 consists of 15 residues. The CDR3 DNA sequence: TGTGCCAGTAGCCTACTAGCGGGGCGGACAGATACGCAGTATTTT. This sequence encodes CASSLLAGRTDTQYF.

The chain has TRBV6-4 and TRBJ2-3; weak D call: TRBD2 (5 bases). Trimming left V 6 bases short and J 3 bases short, with 10 bases between. The CDR3 consists of 13 residues. Germline-derived CDR1 and CDR2 are MRHNA and SNTAGT. The CDR3 reads CASRTTRTDTQYF. The CDR3 DNA reads as TGTGCCAGCAGAACAACTAGGACAGATACGCAGTATTTT.

V usage is TRBV10-2 and J usage is TRBJ2-7, with D maybe TRBD2 (5 bases). CDR1 WSHSY and CDR2 SAAADI come from the germline V gene. The CDR3 loop spans 11 amino acids. With 2 bases removed from V and 6 bases from J, the gap between germline ends came to 5 bases. The CDR3 bases are TGCGCCAGCAGTGAGGGGAGCGAGCAGTACTTC. Its translation: CASSEGSEQYF.

The chain uses TRBV19 and TRBJ1-1; 7 nucleotides line up with TRBD1. The CDR3 runs 14 residues. The V gene's germline CDR1 is LNHDA and CDR2 SQIVND (reference sequence). V was pared by 6 bases and J by 4 bases, with 8 bases of the junction left unmatched. CDR3 in amino acids: CASSMTGRITEAFF. The CDR3 DNA reads as TGTGCCAGTAGCATGACAGGGAGAATCACTGAAGCTTTCTTT.

The J gene is TRBJ1-2, the V gene TRBV12-3 or TRBV12-4, with D uncertain. Trimming took off 3 bases at V and 3 bases at J, with 8 bases between the two ends. The length of the CDR3 is 13 residues. The CDR3 coding sequence is TGTGCCAGCAGTTTTTCAGGCGACTATGGCTACACCTTC. The encoded protein is CASSFSGDYGYTF.

This clone was counted once. V and J are TRBV15 and TRBJ1-2, with 8 bases lining up with TRBD1. CDR1 and CDR2 (germline): LNHNV, YYDKDF (reference sequence). The V and J ends lost 0 bases and 5 bases, in that order; junction bases with no gene match: 8. The CDR3 has 16 amino acids. The chain's CDR3 is CATSRDLGTGYYGYTF. DNA for the CDR3: TGTGCCACCAGCAGAGATCTCGGGACAGGATATTATGGCTACACCTTC.

The rearrangement joins TRBV2 to TRBJ1-3; TRBD1 might be the D (6 bases). The germline V gene encodes CDR1 SNHLY and CDR2 FYNNEI. This CDR3 is 16 amino acids long. V lost 2 bases to trimming and J lost 6 bases, with 17 bases between them. The CDR3 loop reads CASSEYVGGAKNTIYF. The CDR3 coding sequence is TGTGCCAGCAGTGAATACGTGGGGGGGGCAAAAAACACCATATATTTT.

V and J are TRBV5-6 and TRBJ2-3; possibly TRBD1 for D (6 bases). V lost 4 bases to trimming and J lost 2 bases, with 17 bases between them. The germline V gene has CDR1 SGHDT and CDR2 YYEEEE. CDR3 length equals 16 residues. CDR3 sequence reads: CASSRPFTGYTDTQYF. CDR3 DNA: TGTGCCAGCAGCCGCCCCTTCACAGGGTACACAGATACGCAGTATTTT.

The rearrangement uses TRBV5-4 and TRBJ1-6, with TRBD1 matching 9 bases. In germline, CDR1 is SGHNT, CDR2 YYREEE (reference sequence). The CDR3 runs to 15 residues. Unmatched junction bases numbered 4, after V lost 3 bases and J lost 6 bases. The CDR3 DNA sequence: TGTGCCAGCAGCTCAAGGGACAGGGCTAATTCACCCCTCCACTTT. It specifies CASSSRDRANSPLHF.

The chain couples TRBV19 to TRBJ1-6; possible D gene TRBD1, 5 bases. Trimming took off 6 bases at V and 0 bases at J, with 12 bases between the two ends. From germline, CDR1 is LNHDA and CDR2 SQIVND (reference sequence). The CDR3 runs to 16 residues. The CDR3: CASRQQANSYNSPLHF. CDR3 bases: TGTGCCAGTAGGCAACAGGCGAACTCCTATAATTCACCCCTCCACTTT.

The V call is TRBV29-1, the J call TRBJ2-1, with 8 positions matching TRBD1. V gave up 5 bases and J gave up 5 bases; unmatched junction bases: 5. Germline loops: CDR1 SQVTM, CDR2 ANQGSEA. CDR3 length equals 13 residues. The CDR3 is CSVSTDRDNEQFF. CDR3 nucleotides: TGCAGCGTTTCAACGGACAGGGACAATGAGCAGTTCTTC.

This chain links TRBV19 with TRBJ2-1, with TRBD2 matching over 7 bases. CDR1 and CDR2 from the germline V gene are LNHDA and SQIVND (reference sequence). The CDR3 runs 14 residues. The trim removed 4 bases at V and 4 bases at J, leaving 4 bases unmatched. This chain's CDR3 is CASSNGGTYNEQFF. CDR3 DNA: TGTGCCAGTAGTAACGGGGGGACTTACAATGAGCAGTTCTTC.

CDR3 residues: CASSLKSPTALNTEAFF. In DNA, the CDR3 is TGCGCCAGCAGCCTCAAATCACCGACAGCGTTGAACACTGAAGCTTTCTTT. The gene calls are TRBV4-1 and TRBJ1-1; possible D gene TRBD1, 5 bases. The V gene's germline CDR1 is MGHRA and CDR2 YSYEKL. This CDR3 is built from 17 residues. V lost 4 bases and J 0 bases, leaving 18 bases between the germline ends.

In DNA form, the CDR3 reads TGCGCCAGCGGTCAGGGGGCGCGGATCACTGAAGCTTTCTTT. It specifies CASGQGARITEAFF. The rearrangement joins TRBV10-2 to TRBJ1-1; 8 bases are a match to TRBD1. The CDR3 length is 14 residues. Germline assignment: CDR1 WSHSY and CDR2 SAAADI. J lost 4 bases, V lost 8 bases, and 9 bases had no gene match.

The rearrangement joins TRBV3-1 (or the pseudogene TRBV3-2) to TRBJ2-4; 13 bases map to TRBD2. The junction had 22 bases not matched to a gene; V was cut back by 5 bases and J by 0 bases. Per germline, CDR1 LGHDT and CDR2 YNNKEL (reference sequence). This CDR3 has 23 amino acids. CDR3 nucleotide sequence: TGTGCCAGCAGCGACGCCGGGACAGGATCGACTAGCGGGGGGACACTAGCCAAAAACATTCAGTACTTC. It is translated as CASSDAGTGSTSGGTLAKNIQYF.

The chain couples TRBV2 to TRBJ1-2; a weak D match, TRBD1 (6 bases). Trimming left V 6 bases short and J 7 bases short, with 18 bases between. The CDR3 is 14 amino acids. In germline, CDR1 is SNHLY, CDR2 FYNNEI. The CDR3 nucleotides read TGTGCCAGCAGGACAGGAGGAGGCTGGGGTGGCTACACCTTC. Amino acids: CASRTGGGWGGYTF.

This chain joins TRBV6-5 and TRBJ1-2; 9 bases map to TRBD1. The germline V gene has CDR1 MNHEY and CDR2 SVGAGI. The CDR3 loop spans 13 amino acids. With V trimmed by 9 bases and J by 4 bases, 6 bases remained unmatched. In DNA, the CDR3 is TGTGCCAGTTCCGGGACAGGGCCCTATGGCTACACCTTC. It translates to CASSGTGPYGYTF.

The chain couples TRBV7-9 to TRBJ2-2; 10 bases fit TRBD2. Germline assignment: CDR1 SEHNR and CDR2 FQNEAQ (reference sequence). The CDR3 runs 17 residues. Trimming removed 3 bases from V and 2 bases from J; junction bases left unmatched: 6. The CDR3: CASSLSLAGVNTGELFF. In nucleotides, the CDR3 is TGTGCCAGCAGCTTGTCCCTAGCGGGGGTTAACACCGGGGAGCTGTTTTTT.

This clone occurred a few times. V and J are TRBV6-5 and TRBJ2-1, with 9 bases identical to TRBD2. The CDR3 has 14 amino acids. The germline V gene has CDR1 MNHEY and CDR2 SVGAGI. Losses at the gene ends were 5 bases for V and 6 bases for J; bases not matched to a gene: 5. The CDR3 region is CASSPSGDINEQFF. The CDR3 region has the DNA TGTGCCAGCAGTCCTAGCGGGGACATCAATGAGCAGTTCTTC.

This clone was found a few times. The same CDR3 can be traced to other DNA sequences in this sample. V and J are TRBV27 and TRBJ1-5; D is unclear. Germline assignment: CDR1 MNHEY and CDR2 SMNVEV (reference sequence). V lost 2 bases and J 2 bases, leaving 10 bases between the germline ends. This CDR3 region has 15 residues. Here the CDR3 DNA reads TGTGCCAGCAGTTTAGGAGGGTTCGGCAATCAGCCCCAGCATTTT. It encodes CASSLGGFGNQPQHF.